The T cell receptor beta chain described here comes from a study of blood T cells in healthy people across ages. V lost 0 bases to trimming and J lost 3 bases, with 18 bases between them. This CDR3 contains 17 residues. Per germline, CDR1 SGDLS and CDR2 YYNGEE. This clonotype was found once. Primed by a sample-barcoded 5' primer and a J-beta primer mix, a second PCR proceeded for roughly 6 to 12 cycles. Every sample gave at least 2.5 million paired-end reads containing CDR3. MiXCR, applied by TCRdb to the 5' RACE reads, yields one record per CDR3 protein. The data show fewer than 900,000 distinct CDR3 sequences, roughly 45% seen once.

The clonotype originates from a woman aged 60-70 years in good health. J is TRBJ1-1 and V is TRBV9; tentative D call: TRBD1 (6 bases). Sequencing was performed on blood. The CDR3 loop reads CASSVAVVRGADTEAFF. The CDR3 DNA reads as TGTGCCAGCAGCGTAGCGGTGGTGAGGGGGGCGGACACTGAAGCTTTCTTT.